This entry lists 19 T cell receptor beta chains sequenced from one sample in a study of CD8+ T cells in alopecia areata. Investigators isolated RNA and reverse transcribed it into cDNA to act as the sequencing template. Repertoires were generated with immunoSEQ multiplex PCR, while TCRdb's copy carries only in-frame clones and drops some. This sample yields roughly 150,000 clones, of which 40% to 65% are seen a single time; just under 20% belongs to the top ten. Sequences were derived from CD8+ T cells sorted from blood, sampled at week 0. The receptors here all came from a human donor with alopecia areata.

The J gene is TRBJ2-2, the V gene TRBV4-1; TRBD2 might be the D (5 bases). CDR3 length: 18 residues. Looked up from germline, CDR1 is MGHRA and CDR2 is YSYEKL. V lost 10 bases to trimming and J lost 4 bases, with 28 bases between them. CDR3 nucleotide sequence: TGCGCCACTGAATGCCGGCAACCCCCCCGGGGAAGCACCGGGGAGCTGTTTTTT. Amino acids: CATECRQPPRGSTGELFF.

This clone was seen only a few times. The V and J genes are TRBV7-2 and TRBJ1-1, with no clear D. V lost 1 base, J lost 0 bases, and 6 bases lay in between. Germline CDR1 and CDR2: SGHTA and FQGNSA. The CDR3 is 14 amino acids. The CDR3 DNA sequence: TGTGCCAGCAGCTTAGAAACCCTGAACACTGAAGCTTTCTTT. It encodes CASSLETLNTEAFF.

This clone was recorded once. The chain combines TRBV14 with TRBJ2-2; D is unclear. CDR3 length: 17 residues. Germline CDR1 is SGHDN and CDR2 is FVKESK. V was pared by 2 bases and J by 6 bases, with 19 bases between. CDR3 sequence: CASSQPKGPRSPGELFF. CDR3 in DNA: TGTGCCAGCAGCCAACCCAAAGGGCCGCGTTCGCCCGGGGAGCTGTTTTTT.

The J gene is TRBJ2-7, the V gene TRBV28; the match to TRBD1 covers 9 bases. With 5 bases clipped from V and 7 bases from J, the junction kept 9 bases outside the gene matches. The V gene's germline CDR1 is MDHEN and CDR2 SYDVKM. The CDR3 is made up of 14 amino acids. The CDR3 DNA sequence: TGTGCCAGCAGTCGCCGGGACAGGGTAGGTGAGCAGTACTTC. This sequence encodes CASSRRDRVGEQYF.

The chain recombines TRBV9 with TRBJ2-7; unclear D gene. V was pared by 0 bases and J by 0 bases, with 10 bases between. The CDR3 totals 15 residues. The germline V gene has CDR1 SGDLS and CDR2 YYNGEE. The CDR3 loop reads CASSVEGTASYEQYF. CDR3 coding DNA: TGTGCCAGCAGCGTAGAAGGAACAGCCTCCTACGAGCAGTACTTC.

The table lists this clone with a few counts. The rearrangement uses TRBV11-2 and TRBJ2-1, with 7 bases aligning to TRBD2. V lost 5 bases, J lost 6 bases, and 1 base stayed unmatched. In germline, CDR1 is SGHAT, CDR2 FQNNGV. The length of the CDR3 is 12 residues. Here the CDR3 DNA reads TGTGCCAGCAGCGCTAGCGGCAATGAGCAGTTCTTC. It is translated as CASSASGNEQFF. Full variable domain (rest looked up from reference TRBV11-2 and TRBJ2-1): EAGVAQSPRYKIIEKRQSVAFWCNPISGHATLYWYQQILGQGPKLLIQFQNNGVVDDSQLPKDRFSAERLKGVDSTLKIQPAKLEDSAVYLCASSASGNEQFFGPGTRLTVL.

This clone appeared a few times. The chain carries TRBV7-9 and TRBJ2-7; D might be TRBD1 (5 bases). CDR3 length: 14 amino acids. Germline V gives CDR1 SEHNR, CDR2 FQNEAQ (reference sequence). V gave up 5 bases and J gave up 2 bases, with 13 bases separating them. In DNA form, the CDR3 reads TGTGCCAGCAGCCACGACAGTTACCCCTACGAGCAGTACTTC. As protein: CASSHDSYPYEQYF.

This clone was seen only a few times. The chain recombines TRBV6-6 with TRBJ1-1; 7 positions match TRBD1. The germline gives CDR1 MNHNY, CDR2 SVGAGI (reference sequence). CDR3 length: 15 residues. V was clipped by 2 bases and J by 7 bases; unmatched bases: 10. The CDR3 coding sequence is TGTGCCAGCAGTTACACTCGACGGGGGGACAGTGAAGCTTTCTTT. It translates to CASSYTRRGDSEAFF.

The chain uses TRBV9 and TRBJ2-1; 9 positions agree with TRBD1. The V segment lost 3 bases and the J segment 0 bases; nucleotides outside the gene matches: 1. The CDR3 is 15 residues long. The germline gives CDR1 SGDLS, CDR2 YYNGEE. CDR3 loop: CASSGQGDSYNEQFF. CDR3 bases: TGTGCCAGCAGCGGACAGGGGGACTCCTACAATGAGCAGTTCTTC.

The sample holds one count of this clone. The chain uses TRBV6-5 and TRBJ2-7; TRBD1 matches at 8 bases. Germline V lookup: CDR1 MNHEY, CDR2 SVGAGI. The CDR3 spans 13 residues. After removal of 0 bases from V and 7 bases from J, the junction contained 2 bases not matched to a gene. The CDR3: CASSYSQGGEQYF. The CDR3 bases are TGTGCCAGCAGTTACTCACAGGGGGGAGAGCAGTACTTC.

This clone occurred once. The chain employs TRBV7-9 and TRBJ2-7; 8 bases align to TRBD1. Germline values: CDR1 SEHNR, CDR2 FQNEAQ (reference sequence). The CDR3 runs 17 residues. The trim removed 5 bases at V and 2 bases at J, leaving 14 bases unmatched. CDR3 DNA sequence: TGTGCCAGCAGCCAATCCAGGGACAGGACTTTTCCCTACGAGCAGTACTTC. The encoded protein is CASSQSRDRTFPYEQYF.

J is TRBJ2-3 and V is TRBV9; a weak D match, TRBD2 (5 bases). Germline V CDR1 and CDR2: SGDLS, YYNGEE. The V gene lost 0 bases and the J gene lost 6 bases, with 5 bases spanning the gap. The CDR3 extends over 12 amino acids. The CDR3 loop reads CASSVAGDTQYF. DNA for the CDR3: TGTGCCAGCAGCGTAGCGGGGGATACGCAGTATTTT.

The rearrangement uses TRBV5-6 and TRBJ2-2; D remains unclear. Per germline, CDR1 SGHDT and CDR2 YYEEEE. The CDR3 has 13 residues. V lost 4 bases and J 6 bases, leaving 10 bases between the germline ends. The CDR3 loop reads CASSLGGAGELFF. DNA for the CDR3: TGTGCCAGCAGCCTTGGTGGGGCCGGGGAGCTGTTTTTT.

V and J are TRBV30 and TRBJ1-1; TRBD1 is a possible D gene (6 bases). The germline gives CDR1 GTSNPN, CDR2 SVGIG (reference sequence). Trimming took 4 bases from V and 2 from J, leaving 14 bases between them. The CDR3 spans 14 residues. The CDR3 sequence: CAWTQGIGNTEAFF. For the CDR3, the DNA is TGTGCCTGGACACAGGGAATCGGAAACACTGAAGCTTTCTTT. The variable domain in full, completed from reference TRBV30 and TRBJ1-1, reads SQTIHQWPATLVQPVGSPLSLECTVEGTSNPNLYWYRQAAGRGLQLLFYSVGIGQISSEVPQNLSASRPQDRQFILSSKKLLLSDSGFYLCAWTQGIGNTEAFFGQGTRLTVV.

The rearrangement links TRBV27 to TRBJ1-1, with D unresolved. Trimming shortened V by 1 base and J by 8 bases, and 14 bases separated the two germline ends. Per the germline V gene, CDR1 is MNHEY and CDR2 is SMNVEV (reference sequence). The CDR3 sequence is 14 residues long. CDR3 protein: CASSLFWSGSEAFF. The CDR3 coding sequence is TGTGCCAGCAGTTTATTTTGGTCAGGTTCAGAAGCTTTCTTT.

The CDR3 reads CASGLELDTPAWPQHF. Here the CDR3 DNA reads TGTGCTAGTGGTTTGGAGTTGGACACACCGGCATGGCCCCAGCATTTT. The rearrangement links TRBV12-5 to TRBJ1-5; TRBD1 might be the D (5 bases). The CDR3 covers 16 residues. The V end lost 1 base, the J end lost 9 bases, and 19 bases lay between the germline ends. Germline assignment: CDR1 LGHNT and CDR2 FRNRAP. Full variable domain (missing parts from reference TRBV12-5 and TRBJ1-5): DARVTQTPRHKVTEMGQEVTMRCQPILGHNTVFWYRQTMMQGLELLAYFRNRAPLDDSGMPKDRFSAEMPDATLATLKIQPSEPRDSAVYFCASGLELDTPAWPQHFGDGTRLSIL.

This clone was counted a few times. The J gene is TRBJ1-5, the V gene TRBV29-1; no clear D. The CDR3 sequence is 13 residues long. Deletions cut 7 bases from V and 0 bases from J, with 10 bases between. The germline CDR1 and CDR2 sequences are SQVTM and ANQGSEA. The CDR3 bases are TGCAGCGCCCAGGTGGATAGCAATCAGCCCCAGCATTTT. It specifies CSAQVDSNQPQHF.

The chain employs TRBV7-8 and TRBJ2-7; D gene unclear. Germline CDR1 SGHVS, CDR2 FQNEAQ. CDR3 length: 13 residues. With 3 bases removed from V and 9 bases from J, the gap between germline ends came to 15 bases. In DNA form, the CDR3 reads TGTGCCAGCAGCTTGGAGACGACTCGCGGGCAGTACTTC. It is translated as CASSLETTRGQYF. The variable domain in full, completed from reference TRBV7-8 and TRBJ2-7, reads GAGVSQSPRYKVAKRGQDVALRCDPISGHVSLFWYQQALGQGPEFLTYFQNEAQLDKSGLPSDRFFAERPEGSVSTLKIQRTQQEDSAVYLCASSLETTRGQYFGPGTRLTVT.

The J gene is TRBJ1-2, the V gene TRBV25-1; TRBD1 matches 7 bases. Unmatched junction bases numbered 9, after V lost 3 bases and J lost 2 bases. CDR1 and CDR2 from the germline V gene are MGHDK and SYGVNS. CDR3 length: 16 amino acids. CDR3 region: CASSDRQGGINYGYTF. The CDR3, as DNA: TGTGCCAGCAGTGATCGACAGGGAGGGATAAACTATGGCTACACCTTC.